Below are 22 T cell receptor beta chains sequenced from a single sample in a study of EBV T-cell therapy then PD-1 blockade in nasopharyngeal carcinoma (dated by TCRdb to about 2021). Receptors were amplified or captured by the immunoSEQ multiplex PCR assay. As stored in TCRdb, this immuneACCESS dataset retains in-frame rearrangements with V and J assigned. A fraction of the clones does not appear; measured against another copy, unresolved V genes explain less than half of the discrepancy, and the remainder lacks a known reason. Within this sample are approximately 21,000 clones, with roughly 84% of them counted one time only. Of the sample, approximately 30% falls within the top ten clones. These receptors are not linked to any known antigen. What the treatment or condition label conveys for this sample: AdE1-LMPpoly-expanded autologous EBV-specific T-cell therapy followed by anti-PD-1 nivolumab.

The sample in question was CD8+ T cells from blood, obtained at roughly day 60 from a patient whose treatment included autologous EBV-specific T cells and nivolumab. Every receptor here comes from a man aged 35-49 years with nasopharyngeal carcinoma.

The chain couples TRBV7-8 to TRBJ2-1, with D perhaps TRBD1 or TRBD2 (5 bases each). Germline CDR1 and CDR2: SGHVS and FQNEAQ. The CDR3 extends over 14 amino acids. Trimming took off 5 bases at V and 6 bases at J, with 14 bases between the two ends. The DNA for the CDR3 is TGTGCCAGCAGCCCCTCGGGGCGAGGCAATGAGCAGTTCTTC. As protein: CASSPSGRGNEQFF. The whole variable domain, filled in from reference TRBV7-8 and TRBJ2-1, reads GAGVSQSPRYKVAKRGQDVALRCDPISGHVSLFWYQQALGQGPEFLTYFQNEAQLDKSGLPSDRFFAERPEGSVSTLKIQRTQQEDSAVYLCASSPSGRGNEQFFGPGTRLTVL.

Points on this clone: Other DNA sequences of this sample code for an identical CDR3. The rearrangement links TRBV27 to TRBJ1-2; D perhaps matches TRBD1 (5 bases). The V end lost 9 bases, the J end lost 2 bases, and 19 bases lay between the germline ends. The V gene's germline CDR1 is MNHEY and CDR2 SMNVEV (reference sequence). This CDR3 has 15 amino acids. DNA of the CDR3: TGTGCCAGTCGGCCACGAGGACACACAAACTATGGCTACACCTTC. Its protein is CASRPRGHTNYGYTF.

The rearrangement joins TRBV9 to TRBJ2-3; 9 positions agree with TRBD1. The CDR3 has 15 residues. Germline-derived CDR1 and CDR2 are SGDLS and YYNGEE. V gave up 4 bases and J gave up 3 bases; unmatched junction bases: 6. CDR3 coding DNA: TGTGCCAGCAGCAACCGGGACAGGGTAACAGATACGCAGTATTTT. Translating it yields CASSNRDRVTDTQYF. The entire variable domain, with the rest obtained from reference TRBV9 and TRBJ2-3, is as follows: DSGVTQTPKHLITATGQRVTLRCSPRSGDLSVYWYQQSLDQGLQFLIQYYNGEERAKGNILERFSAQQFPDLHSELNLSSLELGDSALYFCASSNRDRVTDTQYFGPGTRLTVL.

This clone is deemed medium-sized. The chain employs TRBV7-3 and TRBJ1-6, with 8 positions matching TRBD1. The J segment lost 10 bases and the V segment lost 5 bases, leaving 13 bases of the junction unmatched. Germline assignment: CDR1 SGHTA and CDR2 FQGTGA. The CDR3 is made up of 16 amino acids. CDR3 DNA sequence: TGTGCCAGCAGCGAGTTCGGACAGGGAAGGGGATCACCCCTCCACTTT. Translation: CASSEFGQGRGSPLHF.

The rearrangement uses TRBV5-4 and TRBJ2-7; a weak D match, TRBD1 (6 bases). This CDR3 is built from 13 residues. Germline values: CDR1 SGHNT, CDR2 YYREEE (reference sequence). Trimming shortened V by 4 bases and J by 2 bases, and 10 bases separated the two germline ends. The CDR3 loop reads CASSDGTTYEQYF. The CDR3, as DNA: TGTGCCAGCAGCGATGGGACAACCTACGAGCAGTACTTC.

By its share, this clone is medium-sized. Other DNA sequences in the sample encode the same CDR3. The chain joins TRBV6-2 or TRBV6-3 to TRBJ1-1, with D maybe TRBD1 (5 bases). Looked up from germline, CDR1 is MNHEY and CDR2 is SVGEGT. The V end lost 9 bases, the J end lost 1 base, and 15 bases lay between the germline ends. The CDR3 sequence is 14 residues long. The CDR3 reads CASSTGHPNTEAFF. The CDR3 nucleotides are TGTGCCAGTAGTACTGGACACCCGAACACTGAAGCTTTCTTT.

The J gene is TRBJ2-1, the V gene TRBV25-1; D is possibly TRBD2 (5 bases). Germline loops: CDR1 MGHDK, CDR2 SYGVNS. CDR3 length equals 16 residues. Trimming took off 2 bases at V and 10 bases at J, with 21 bases between the two ends. The CDR3 bases are TGTGCCAGCAGTGAAGTTGCGGGTCAACCGGTGGGCGAGCAGTTCTTC. Its translation is CASSEVAGQPVGEQFF.

The chain carries TRBV7-2 and TRBJ2-3; TRBD1 matches at 7 bases. CDR1 and CDR2 from the germline V gene are SGHTA and FQGNSA. The CDR3 consists of 16 residues. Germline trimming cut 5 bases from V and 0 bases from J; bases unmatched to any gene: 8. The CDR3 spells CASSRLGQISTDTQYF. DNA of the CDR3: TGTGCCAGCAGCCGGCTGGGACAGATTAGCACAGATACGCAGTATTTT.

The table lists this clone with a count of one. This chain connects TRBV19 to TRBJ2-6; 9 bases are a match to TRBD1. Trimming took 7 bases from V and 4 from J; bases not matched to a gene: 8. CDR1 LNHDA and CDR2 SQIVND come from the germline V gene (reference sequence). The CDR3 runs 16 residues. The CDR3 nucleotides are TGTGCCAGTACGGGACAGGGTCCTTCCGGGGCCAACGTCCTGACTTTC. Translation: CASTGQGPSGANVLTF. Full variable domain (rest looked up from reference TRBV19 and TRBJ2-6): DGGITQSPKYLFRKEGQNVTLSCEQNLNHDAMYWYRQDPGQGLRLIYYSQIVNDFQKGDIAEGYSVSREKKESFPLTVTSAQKNPTAFYLCASTGQGPSGANVLTFGAGSRLTVL.

This chain uses TRBV6-1 with TRBJ1-5; D call uncertain. This CDR3 is 16 amino acids long. Between the trimmed V and J ends, which lost 2 bases and 0 bases, there was a span of 11 bases. Per the germline V gene, CDR1 is MNHNS and CDR2 is SASEGT. In nucleotides, the CDR3 is TGTGCCAGCAGTGAATTAGGCCTGTATAGCAATCAGCCCCAGCATTTT. It codes for CASSELGLYSNQPQHF.

CDR3 DNA: TGTGCCAGCAGCTCCGGAATCGGACTAGCGGCGGCGGAGACCCAGTACTTC. Protein sequence: CASSSGIGLAAAETQYF. The V call is TRBV7-2, the J call TRBJ2-5, with 10 bases lining up with TRBD2. The germline gives CDR1 SGHTA, CDR2 FQGNSA. V gave up 4 bases and J gave up 5 bases; unmatched junction bases: 13. The CDR3 is made up of 17 amino acids.

CDR3 coding DNA: TGTGCCAGCACCGAGGGGACAGGGGGCAACACCGGGGAGCTGTTTTTT. As protein: CASTEGTGGNTGELFF. The rearrangement uses TRBV6-4 and TRBJ2-2, with TRBD1 identical over 12 bases. Germline assignment: CDR1 MRHNA and CDR2 SNTAGT. Losses at the gene ends were 7 bases for V and 2 bases for J; bases not matched to a gene: 5. The CDR3 runs 16 residues.

The rearrangement uses TRBV9 and TRBJ2-1, with D tentatively TRBD2 (5 bases). Trimming left V 0 bases short and J 2 bases short, with 9 bases between. This CDR3 contains 15 residues. CDR1 and CDR2 from the germline V gene are SGDLS and YYNGEE. The CDR3 protein is CASSVEDFPYNEQFF. The DNA for the CDR3 is TGTGCCAGCAGCGTAGAGGACTTTCCCTACAATGAGCAGTTCTTC.

The chain uses TRBV19 and TRBJ2-7; no definite D call. CDR1 is LNHDA, CDR2 SQIVND, per germline (reference sequence). This CDR3 region has 12 residues. Deletions cut 5 bases from V and 1 base from J, with 6 bases between. This chain's CDR3 is CASSVGSYEQYF. Here the CDR3 DNA reads TGTGCCAGTAGTGTGGGTTCCTACGAGCAGTACTTC.

V is TRBV24-1 and J is TRBJ1-5; TRBD1 is a possible D gene (5 bases). Germline CDR1 KGHDR, CDR2 SFDVKD. With 5 bases removed from V and 4 bases from J, the gap between germline ends came to 11 bases. This CDR3 has 14 residues. The DNA for the CDR3 is TGTGCCACCAGTGTGGGGCGGTTTAATCAGCCCCAGCATTTT. Translated: CATSVGRFNQPQHF.

The chain links TRBV6-2 or TRBV6-3 to TRBJ2-5; 10 bases are shared with TRBD2. Unmatched junction bases numbered 11, after V lost 4 bases and J lost 0 bases. This CDR3 has 18 amino acids. CDR1 is MNHEY, CDR2 SVGEGT, per germline. The CDR3, as DNA: TGTGCCAGCAGTTCGCTAGCGGGGGAACACGTCTACCAAGAGACCCAGTACTTC. Translation: CASSSLAGEHVYQETQYF.

Concerning this clone: The junction does not match germline at one end; this may be a read error. J is TRBJ1-1 and V is TRBV25-1; the match to TRBD1 covers 8 bases. The CDR3 consists of 16 residues. Germline V gene data show CDR1 as MGHDK and CDR2 as SYGVNS. CDR3: CASSEFPTGVKTEAFF. For the CDR3, the DNA is TGTGCCAGCAGTGAATTTCCGACAGGGGTGAAGACTGAAGCTTTCTTT.

This chain joins TRBV9 and TRBJ2-3, with D maybe TRBD1 (6 bases). The CDR3 contains 16 residues. V was cut by 2 bases and J by 0 bases, with 13 bases left in between. Germline-derived CDR1 and CDR2 are SGDLS and YYNGEE. The DNA of the CDR3 is TGTGCCAGCAGCGTCTTCAGGGGAACTAGCACAGATACGCAGTATTTT. Protein sequence: CASSVFRGTSTDTQYF.

The chain combines TRBV7-3 with TRBJ2-1; perhaps TRBD1 as D (5 bases). This CDR3 is built from 14 residues. Germline CDR1 is SGHTA and CDR2 is FQGTGA. Trimming shortened V by 5 bases and J by 2 bases, and 10 bases separated the two germline ends. The DNA for the CDR3 is TGTGCCAGCAGCCCAGACAGACCCTACAATGAGCAGTTCTTC. Its protein product is CASSPDRPYNEQFF.

The J gene is TRBJ2-3, the V gene TRBV24-1, with TRBD2 matching 8 bases. The J segment lost 6 bases and the V segment lost 4 bases, leaving 14 bases of the junction unmatched. Germline V gene data show CDR1 as KGHDR and CDR2 as SFDVKD. The CDR3 is 17 residues long. The CDR3 DNA sequence: TGTGCCACCAGTGACCCACTTGGTAGCGGGGATGTGGATACGCAGTATTTT. This gives the protein CATSDPLGSGDVDTQYF.

The CDR3 DNA follows: TGTGCCAGCGGAGCGGGTCGTGAGTATTTT. Its translation: CASGAGREYF. The V and J genes are TRBV9 and TRBJ2-3; possible D gene TRBD2, 6 bases. The CDR3 sequence is 10 residues long. Germline V gives CDR1 SGDLS, CDR2 YYNGEE. V lost 7 bases and J lost 13, with 13 bases in between.

The rearrangement uses TRBV6-5 and TRBJ2-1; TRBD2 matches at 11 bases. This CDR3 spans 14 amino acids. CDR1 is MNHEY, CDR2 SVGAGI, per germline. The V gene end was trimmed by 2 bases and the J gene end by 8 bases; junction bases not matched to a gene: 2. This CDR3 is CASSYTSGGYEQFF. The CDR3 region has the DNA TGTGCCAGCAGTTACACTAGCGGGGGATATGAGCAGTTCTTC.